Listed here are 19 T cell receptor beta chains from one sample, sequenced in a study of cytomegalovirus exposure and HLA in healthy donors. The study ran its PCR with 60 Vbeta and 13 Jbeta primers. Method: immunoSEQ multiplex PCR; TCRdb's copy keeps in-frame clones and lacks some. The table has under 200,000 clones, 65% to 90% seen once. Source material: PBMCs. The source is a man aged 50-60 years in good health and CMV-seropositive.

The CDR3 sequence: CASSLSGEDSPLHF. The CDR3 DNA reads TGCGCCAGCAGCTTGTCTGGCGAGGATTCACCCCTCCACTTT. This chain links TRBV5-1 with TRBJ1-6; D unclear. V lost 1 base to trimming and J lost 8 bases, with 10 bases between them. The CDR3 is 14 residues long. Per germline, CDR1 SGHRS and CDR2 YFSETQ.

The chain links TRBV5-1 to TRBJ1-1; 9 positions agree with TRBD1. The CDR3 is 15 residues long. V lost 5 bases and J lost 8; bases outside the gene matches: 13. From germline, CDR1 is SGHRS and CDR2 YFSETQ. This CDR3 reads CASRNIYRTGEEAFF. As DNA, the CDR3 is TGCGCCAGCAGAAATATCTATAGGACAGGGGAGGAAGCTTTCTTT.

CDR3 in amino acids: CSASRSLEAFF. The CDR3 DNA follows: TGCAGTGCTAGCCGTTCCCTTGAAGCTTTCTTT. The rearrangement links TRBV20-1 to TRBJ1-1; no clear D gene. V was shortened by 3 bases and J by 7 bases, with 9 bases between the two germline ends. Germline CDR1 and CDR2: DFQATT and SNEGSKA (reference sequence). The CDR3 extends over 11 amino acids.

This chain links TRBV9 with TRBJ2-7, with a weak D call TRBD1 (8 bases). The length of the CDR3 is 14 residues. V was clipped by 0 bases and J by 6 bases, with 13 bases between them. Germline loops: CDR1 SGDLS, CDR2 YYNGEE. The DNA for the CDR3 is TGTGCCAGCAGCGTAGAGGACAGGGAGGGCGAGCAGTACTTC. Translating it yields CASSVEDREGEQYF.

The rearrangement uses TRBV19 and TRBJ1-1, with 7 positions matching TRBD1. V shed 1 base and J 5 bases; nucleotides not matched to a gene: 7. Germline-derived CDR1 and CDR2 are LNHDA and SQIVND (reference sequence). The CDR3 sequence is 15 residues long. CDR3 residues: CASSIAVGGGTEAFF. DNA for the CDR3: TGTGCCAGTAGTATAGCGGTAGGGGGCGGGACTGAAGCTTTCTTT.

CDR3 sequence (DNA): TGCGCCAGCAGCGCCGGACTAGCGGGAGCGACCGGGGAGCTGTTTTTT. The encoded protein is CASSAGLAGATGELFF. V is TRBV5-1 and J is TRBJ2-2, with 13 bases aligning to TRBD2. This CDR3 is built from 16 residues. After removal of 4 bases from V and 5 bases from J, the junction contained 5 bases not matched to a gene. Germline values: CDR1 SGHRS, CDR2 YFSETQ.

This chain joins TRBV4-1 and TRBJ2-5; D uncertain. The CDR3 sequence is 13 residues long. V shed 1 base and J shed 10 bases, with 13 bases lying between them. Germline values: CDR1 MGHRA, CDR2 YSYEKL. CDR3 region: CASSQVLGLGQYF. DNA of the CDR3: TGCGCCAGCAGCCAAGTACTCGGGTTGGGCCAGTACTTC.

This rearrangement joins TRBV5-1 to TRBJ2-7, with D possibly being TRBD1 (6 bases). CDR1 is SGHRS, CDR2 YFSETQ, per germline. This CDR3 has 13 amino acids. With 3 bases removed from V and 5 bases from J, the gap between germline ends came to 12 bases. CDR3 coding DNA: TGCGCCAGCAGCTCCCCCGGGACAAACGAGCAGTACTTC. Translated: CASSSPGTNEQYF.

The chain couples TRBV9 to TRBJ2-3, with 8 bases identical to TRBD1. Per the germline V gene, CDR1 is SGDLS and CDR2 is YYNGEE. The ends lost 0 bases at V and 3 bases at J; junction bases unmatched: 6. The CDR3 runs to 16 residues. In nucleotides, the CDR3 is TGTGCCAGCAGCGTAGCAGGGGGCGCAGTGACAGATACGCAGTATTTT. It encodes CASSVAGGAVTDTQYF.

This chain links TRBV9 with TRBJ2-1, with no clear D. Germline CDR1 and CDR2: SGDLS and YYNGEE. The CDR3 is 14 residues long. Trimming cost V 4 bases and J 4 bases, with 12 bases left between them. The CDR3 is CASSPPEIYNEQFF. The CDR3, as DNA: TGTGCCAGCAGCCCCCCCGAGATTTACAATGAGCAGTTCTTC.

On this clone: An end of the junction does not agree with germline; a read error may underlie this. The CDR3 is CASSSRNAGELFF. The CDR3 nucleotides are TGTGCCAGCAGCTCCAGGAACGCCGGGGAGCTGTTTTTT. V gene TRBV13 combines with J gene TRBJ2-2, with D unresolved. The CDR3 spans 13 residues. Germline V gene lookup returns CDR1 PRHDT and CDR2 FYEKMQ (reference sequence).

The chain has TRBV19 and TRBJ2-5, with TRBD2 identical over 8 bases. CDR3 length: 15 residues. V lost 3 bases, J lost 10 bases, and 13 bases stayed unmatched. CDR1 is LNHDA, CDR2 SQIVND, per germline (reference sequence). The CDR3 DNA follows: TGTGCCAGTAGTATTTCCGCGACTAGCGTCTACCACCAGTACTTC. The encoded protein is CASSISATSVYHQYF.

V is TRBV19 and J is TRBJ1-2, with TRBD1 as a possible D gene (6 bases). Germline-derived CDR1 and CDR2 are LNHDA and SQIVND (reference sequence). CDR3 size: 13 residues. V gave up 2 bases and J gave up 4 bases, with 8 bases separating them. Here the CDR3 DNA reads TGTGCCAGTAGTATACAGGGGAGCTATGGCTACACCTTC. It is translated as CASSIQGSYGYTF.

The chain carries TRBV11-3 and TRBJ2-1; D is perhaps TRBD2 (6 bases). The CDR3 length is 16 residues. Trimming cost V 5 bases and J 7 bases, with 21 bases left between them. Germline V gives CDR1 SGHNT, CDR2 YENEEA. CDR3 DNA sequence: TGTGCCAGCAGCCGCCGGGGGTCCAAGGTCTGGAATGAGCAGTTCTTC. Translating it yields CASSRRGSKVWNEQFF.

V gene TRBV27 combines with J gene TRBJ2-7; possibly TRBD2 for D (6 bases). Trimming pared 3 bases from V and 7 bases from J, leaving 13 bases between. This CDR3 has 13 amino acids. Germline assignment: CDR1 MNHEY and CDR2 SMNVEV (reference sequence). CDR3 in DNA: TGTGCCAGCAGTTTCAACACCGGAGGGGAGCAGTACGTC. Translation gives CASSFNTGGEQYV.

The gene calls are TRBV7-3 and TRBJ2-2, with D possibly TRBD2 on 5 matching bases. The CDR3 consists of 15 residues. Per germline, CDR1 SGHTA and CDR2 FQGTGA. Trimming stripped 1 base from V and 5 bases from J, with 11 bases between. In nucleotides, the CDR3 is TGTGCCAGCAGCTTAAGTCGGGGTGGGACCGGGGAGCTGTTTTTT. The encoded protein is CASSLSRGGTGELFF.

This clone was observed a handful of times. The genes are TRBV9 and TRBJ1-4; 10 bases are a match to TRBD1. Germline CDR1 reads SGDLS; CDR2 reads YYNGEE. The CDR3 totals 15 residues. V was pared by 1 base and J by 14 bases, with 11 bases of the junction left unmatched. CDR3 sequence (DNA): TGTGCCAGCAGCGTAACCGGGACAGGGGATGGGGGTCTGTTTTTT. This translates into CASSVTGTGDGGLFF.

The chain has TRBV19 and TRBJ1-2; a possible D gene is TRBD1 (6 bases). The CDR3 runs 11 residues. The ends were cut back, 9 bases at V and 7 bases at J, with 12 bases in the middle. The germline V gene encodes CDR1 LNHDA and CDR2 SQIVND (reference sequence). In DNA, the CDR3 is TGTGCCAGCAACAGGGCGGGTGGCTACACCTTC. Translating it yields CASNRAGGYTF.

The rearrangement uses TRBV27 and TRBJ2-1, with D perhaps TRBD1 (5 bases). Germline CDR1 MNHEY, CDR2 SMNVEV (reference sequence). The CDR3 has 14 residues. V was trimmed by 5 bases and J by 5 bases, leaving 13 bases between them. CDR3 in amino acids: CASSLFPGNNEQFF. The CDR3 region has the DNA TGTGCCAGCAGTCTCTTCCCAGGGAACAATGAGCAGTTCTTC.